This T cell receptor beta chain was captured in a study of identifying expanded T cells in peripheral blood. Clones were read by immunoSEQ multiplex PCR, and TCRdb kept only the in-frame ones, dropping some. Of roughly 78,000 clones listed, 90% are singletons. In germline, CDR1 is SGDLS, CDR2 YYNGEE. CDR3 length: 17 amino acids. Trimming took 4 bases from V and 5 from J, leaving 24 bases between them. This TCR was recovered from a person between 18 and 75 years old in good health. The V and J genes are TRBV9 and TRBJ2-5; maybe TRBD1 (6 bases). Sequencing used blood. CDR3 nucleotide sequence: TGTGCCAGCAGCACTCCTCAGGAGACAGGTTTCGCGGAGACCCAGTACTTC. Its translation: CASSTPQETGFAETQYF.